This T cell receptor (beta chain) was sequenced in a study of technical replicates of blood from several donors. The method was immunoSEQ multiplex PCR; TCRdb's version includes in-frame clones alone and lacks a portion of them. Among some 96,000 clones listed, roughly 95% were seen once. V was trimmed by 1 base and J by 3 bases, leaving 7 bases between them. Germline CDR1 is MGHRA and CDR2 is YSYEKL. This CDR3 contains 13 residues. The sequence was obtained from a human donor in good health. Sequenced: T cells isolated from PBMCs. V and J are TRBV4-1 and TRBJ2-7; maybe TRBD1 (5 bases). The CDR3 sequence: CASSQVRGYEQYF. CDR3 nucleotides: TGCGCCAGCAGCCAAGTTAGGGGCTACGAGCAGTACTTC.